Shown below are 8 T cell receptor beta chains from a single sample sequenced in a study of identical twins. TCRdb passed the 5' RACE reads through MiXCR, listing each CDR3 protein once. Of fewer than 500,000 distinct CDR3 sequences in the sample, approximately 14% were seen once. Another study also made use of these data, one on yellow fever vaccine responses in identical twins.

The sample taken for sequencing was CD4+ T cells sorted from blood. The receptors stem from a woman younger than 30 in good health.

The table lists this clonotype with a count of one. This chain joins TRBV24-1 and TRBJ2-3, with 8 positions matching TRBD1. This CDR3 contains 15 residues. Per germline, CDR1 KGHDR and CDR2 SFDVKD. J gave up 3 bases and V 4 bases, and 5 bases lay outside the gene matches. Written as DNA, the CDR3 is TGTGCCACCAGTGACCGCGACAGGGGAACAGATACGCAGTATTTT. Translating it yields CATSDRDRGTDTQYF.

The J gene is TRBJ2-7, the V gene TRBV20-1, with D uncertain. Between the trimmed V and J ends, which lost 5 bases and 1 base, there was a span of 9 bases. The V gene's germline CDR1 is DFQATT and CDR2 SNEGSKA (reference sequence). The CDR3 is 12 residues long. The CDR3 is CSAEGRSYEQYF. CDR3 sequence (DNA): TGCAGTGCTGAAGGACGTTCCTACGAGCAGTACTTC.

This clonotype was counted a few times. The chain employs TRBV18 and TRBJ2-3; TRBD1 agrees at 8 bases. The junction had 7 bases not matched to a gene; V was cut back by 6 bases and J by 5 bases. The CDR3 extends over 14 amino acids. Germline CDR1 reads KGHSH; CDR2 reads LQKENI. CDR3: CASSFRGHQDTQYF. CDR3 sequence (DNA): TGTGCCAGCTCTTTCAGGGGGCATCAAGATACGCAGTATTTT.

This chain uses TRBV18 with TRBJ2-3, with a possible D match to TRBD2 (6 bases). From germline, CDR1 is KGHSH and CDR2 LQKENI. V was shortened by 5 bases and J by 8 bases, with 8 bases between the two germline ends. The CDR3 length is 11 residues. CDR3 loop: CASSMEGTQYF. In DNA form, the CDR3 reads TGTGCCAGCTCAATGGAGGGTACGCAGTATTTT.

The chain uses TRBV5-1 and TRBJ2-1; 7 bases map to TRBD2. The germline gives CDR1 SGHRS, CDR2 YFSETQ. Trimming removed 0 bases from V and 3 bases from J; junction bases left unmatched: 6. The CDR3 totals 16 residues. As DNA, the CDR3 is TGCGCCAGCAGCTTGGGGGCGGGACTAAACTACAATGAGCAGTTCTTC. It yields the protein CASSLGAGLNYNEQFF.

This clonotype has at least ten counts. V usage is TRBV24-1 and J usage is TRBJ2-5; no definite D call. The CDR3 totals 14 residues. Germline-derived CDR1 and CDR2 are KGHDR and SFDVKD. V gave up 0 bases and J gave up 6 bases, with 10 bases separating them. The CDR3 reads CATSDLAGSKTQYF. The CDR3 nucleotides read TGTGCCACCAGTGATTTGGCCGGGTCCAAGACCCAGTACTTC.

This clonotype showed up many times. The V call is TRBV12-3 or TRBV12-4, the J call TRBJ2-3, with D uncertain. This CDR3 is 16 amino acids long. Trimming removed 5 bases at V and 1 base at J, with 16 bases between. In nucleotides, the CDR3 is TGTGCCAGCAGTGACCGAGGCACTCTGGGCACAGATACGCAGTATTTT. Translation: CASSDRGTLGTDTQYF.

In its sample, this clonotype was seen a few times. The chain combines TRBV7-2 with TRBJ2-5; TRBD2 agrees at 14 bases. CDR1 and CDR2 from the germline V gene are SGHTA and FQGNSA. This CDR3 comprises 15 residues. V dropped 5 bases and J dropped 5; count of bases not matched to a gene: 4. The CDR3 here is CASSPRTSGGETQYF. In DNA, the CDR3 is TGTGCCAGCAGCCCCAGGACTAGCGGGGGGGAGACCCAGTACTTC. Drawing the rest from reference TRBV7-2 and TRBJ2-5, the complete variable domain is GAGVSQSPSNKVTEKGKDVELRCDPISGHTALYWYRQSLGQGLEFLIYFQGNSAPDKSGLPSDRFSAERTGGSVSTLTIQRTQQEDSAVYLCASSPRTSGGETQYFGPGTRLLVL.